Following are 15 T cell receptor beta chains from one sample sequenced in a study of spatial heterogeneity in lung cancer. TCRdb redid the calling of the 5' RACE reads with MiXCR, one entry per CDR3 protein. The table records about 30,000 distinct CDR3 sequences, roughly 8% of them present only once. Regarding time point: sample taken at primary tumor resection. Whole RNA, isolated from tumor, nontumor lung or frozen PBMC, was sequenced without prior sorting. This sample comprised PBMCs, obtained at surgery. The receptors were gathered from a female donor with early-stage non-small cell lung cancer.

Notes on this clonotype: A read error may explain this, as a much larger clone is one base away. V usage is TRBV12-3 or TRBV12-4 and J usage is TRBJ2-6; TRBD1 is a possible D gene (6 bases). The CDR3 sequence is 16 residues long. V lost 5 bases, J lost 3 bases, and 14 bases lay in between. The CDR3 loop is CASSGAGDVGANVLTF. The DNA of the CDR3 is TGTGCCAGCAGTGGGGCAGGGGATGTTGGGGCCAACGTCCTGACTTTC.

This clonotype occurred many times. The chain recombines TRBV5-6 with TRBJ2-3; 8 bases are shared with TRBD2. The germline CDR1 and CDR2 sequences are SGHDT and YYEEEE. The CDR3 is 15 residues long. Trimming took 1 base from V and 5 from J; bases not matched to a gene: 6. DNA of the CDR3: TGTGCCAGCAGCTTGAAGAGACTAGCGCTAGATACGCAGTATTTT. Encoded protein: CASSLKRLALDTQYF.

Many counts were recorded for this clonotype. The chain joins TRBV12-3 or TRBV12-4 to TRBJ2-1; D gene uncertain. This CDR3 has 19 residues. V was clipped by 6 bases and J by 0 bases, with 24 bases between them. In nucleotides, the CDR3 is TGTGCCAGCAGACCCGGGTCAAAGACGATAAAAACCTCCTACAATGAGCAGTTCTTC. This sequence encodes CASRPGSKTIKTSYNEQFF.

With respect to this clonotype: A much larger clone differs from this one at a single base, so this may be a read error. The chain links TRBV29-1 to TRBJ1-1; D gene unclear. Trimming removed 7 bases from V and 5 bases from J, with 20 bases in between. Germline CDR1 and CDR2: SQVTM and ANQGSEA. The CDR3 is 14 residues long. The CDR3 loop is CSGIYGQPRTEAFF. The CDR3, as DNA: TGCAGCGGCATCTATGGGCAGCCCAGGACTGAAGCTTTCTTT.

This clonotype is judged medium-sized (0.01 to 0.1%). The CDR3 is CASSEARQGARPHEQFF. Written as DNA, the CDR3 is TGCGCCAGCAGTGAGGCCAGACAGGGGGCGCGTCCCCATGAGCAGTTCTTC. The rearrangement uses TRBV10-2 and TRBJ2-1, with TRBD1 matching over 10 bases. CDR3 size: 17 residues. The trim removed 2 bases at V and 8 bases at J, leaving 12 bases unmatched. Germline values: CDR1 WSHSY, CDR2 SAAADI.

This clonotype was observed many times. V and J are TRBV19 and TRBJ1-2; perhaps TRBD1 as D (5 bases). V was clipped by 8 bases and J by 5 bases, with 15 bases between them. This CDR3 is built from 13 residues. Germline CDR1 is LNHDA and CDR2 is SQIVND (reference sequence). As DNA, the CDR3 is TGTGCCAGTCGGATCATTGGGGGGTATGGCTACACCTTC. This translates into CASRIIGGYGYTF.

This clonotype came up many times. The rearrangement links TRBV19 to TRBJ2-1; no firm D call. The germline V and J ends were trimmed by 5 bases and 1 base, with 9 bases remaining between them. From germline, CDR1 is LNHDA and CDR2 SQIVND (reference sequence). CDR3 size: 14 residues. Written as DNA, the CDR3 is TGTGCCAGTAGTGGGCGGCAATCCTACAATGAGCAGTTCTTC. Protein product: CASSGRQSYNEQFF.

This clonotype has a count of ten or more. The chain joins TRBV20-1 to TRBJ2-1; 7 bases are shared with TRBD2. The germline CDR1 and CDR2 sequences are DFQATT and SNEGSKA (reference sequence). Trimming removed 5 bases from V and 6 bases from J; junction bases left unmatched: 10. CDR3 length: 14 amino acids. The CDR3 coding sequence is TGCAGTGCTTCTAGCGGCAAAACCCCCAATGAGCAGTTCTTC. Its translation: CSASSGKTPNEQFF.

This clonotype has just a few counts. The V call is TRBV28, the J call TRBJ1-5; D is undetermined. V lost 2 bases, J lost 2 bases, and 13 bases lay in between. From germline, CDR1 is MDHEN and CDR2 SYDVKM. The CDR3 totals 16 residues. CDR3 DNA sequence: TGTGCCAGCAGTTTAAGCAGAAAATCGCGCAATCAGCCCCAGCATTTT. Translation gives CASSLSRKSRNQPQHF. The full variable domain, with the rest looked up from reference TRBV28 and TRBJ1-5, is DVKVTQSSRYLVKRTGEKVFLECVQDMDHENMFWYRQDPGLGLRLIYFSYDVKMKEKGDIPEGYSVSREKKERFSLILESASTNQTSMYLCASSLSRKSRNQPQHFGDGTRLSIL.

This clonotype was recorded a few times. The chain employs TRBV20-1 and TRBJ2-3, with D uncertain. V was clipped by 0 bases and J by 2 bases, with 6 bases between them. The CDR3 is made up of 13 amino acids. The germline CDR1 and CDR2 sequences are DFQATT and SNEGSKA (reference sequence). The CDR3 bases are TGCAGTGCTAGAGAGCATCTCACAGATACGCAGTATTTT. The encoded protein is CSAREHLTDTQYF.

This clonotype came up many times. The chain uses TRBV28 and TRBJ1-3; D is uncertain. The V gene lost 1 base and the J gene lost 4 bases, with 5 bases spanning the gap. CDR1 and CDR2 (germline): MDHEN, SYDVKM. This CDR3 comprises 13 residues. CDR3 coding DNA: TGTGCCAGCAGTTTATTATTGGGAAACACCATATATTTT. It yields the protein CASSLLLGNTIYF.

The chain uses TRBV3-1 and TRBJ1-1; D remains unclear. CDR1 and CDR2 (germline): LGHDT, YNNKEL (reference sequence). The CDR3 totals 14 residues. Trimming removed 2 bases from V and 3 bases from J, with 10 bases in between. In nucleotides, the CDR3 is TGTGCCAGCAGCCAATTTCGCCAGGACACTGAAGCTTTCTTT. Its protein product is CASSQFRQDTEAFF. Drawing the rest from reference TRBV3-1 and TRBJ1-1, the complete variable domain is DTAVSQTPKYLVTQMGNDKSIKCEQNLGHDTMYWYKQDSKKFLKIMFSYNNKELIINETVPNRFSPKSPDKAHLNLHINSLELGDSAVYFCASSQFRQDTEAFFGQGTRLTVV.

This clonotype was counted many times. The genes are TRBV7-2 and TRBJ1-5; D unresolved. The V end lost 3 bases, the J end lost 1 base, and 7 bases lay between the germline ends. Germline CDR1 is SGHTA and CDR2 is FQGNSA. The length of the CDR3 is 14 residues. The CDR3 DNA is TGTGCCAGCAGCTTCAACCCCAGCAATCAGCCCCAGCATTTT. Translation: CASSFNPSNQPQHF.

The J gene is TRBJ1-6, the V gene TRBV7-2; 8 bases map to TRBD1. Losses at the gene ends were 6 bases for V and 7 bases for J; bases not matched to a gene: 8. The CDR3 extends over 15 amino acids. Germline values: CDR1 SGHTA, CDR2 FQGNSA. The CDR3: CASSFDRGRNSPLHF. The CDR3 DNA reads TGTGCCAGCAGTTTCGACAGGGGCAGGAATTCACCCCTCCACTTT.

In its sample, this clonotype was seen many times. The chain combines TRBV27 with TRBJ2-1; D is perhaps TRBD2 (6 bases). V was trimmed by 3 bases and J by 8 bases, leaving 14 bases between them. Germline values: CDR1 MNHEY, CDR2 SMNVEV (reference sequence). CDR3 length equals 14 residues. The CDR3: CASSLNQGEDEQFF. CDR3 DNA: TGTGCCAGCAGTTTGAATCAAGGGGAGGATGAGCAGTTCTTC.